This TCR beta chain was captured by sequencing in a study of shared clonotypes between healthy human individuals. V lost 4 bases and J lost 7; bases outside the gene matches: 9. Germline V gene lookup returns CDR1 SEHNR and CDR2 FQNEAQ (reference sequence). This CDR3 region has 15 residues. Only one count was recorded for this clone. Libraries were prepared by immunoSEQ multiplex PCR; TCRdb keeps only in-frame clonotypes and omits some of them. The sample holds about 680,000 clones, 92% seen once. Naive-designated CD8 cells lacked CD45RO, were positively enriched for CCR7, and omitted terminally differentiated effector memory CD45RA+ cells.

The TCR comes from a man younger than 45 in good health. The J gene is TRBJ1-4, the V gene TRBV7-9; 7 bases map to TRBD1. The sample consisted of naive CD8+ T cells sorted from blood. The CDR3 DNA is TGTGCCAGCAGCTCAGGACAGGCATGGGGTGAAAAACTGTTTTTT. This gives the protein CASSSGQAWGEKLFF. The full variable domain, its missing parts supplied by reference TRBV7-9 and TRBJ1-4, is DTGVSQNPRHKITKRGQNVTFRCDPISEHNRLYWYRQTLGQGPEFLTYFQNEAQLEKSRLLSDRFSAERPKGSFSTLEIQRTEQGDSAMYLCASSSGQAWGEKLFFGSGTQLSVL.